A single sample is the source of the 4 T cell receptor beta chains below, sequenced in a study of control samples from healthy donors and cancer patients. The method was immunoSEQ multiplex PCR; TCRdb's version includes in-frame clones alone and lacks a portion of them. The table has 120,000 or so clones, around 87% seen once. Sequencing was done on a sample of blood. All receptors come from a man aged 40-50 years in good health.

The chain carries TRBV6-5 and TRBJ1-1; 10 nucleotides match TRBD1. V gave up 4 bases and J gave up 0 bases; unmatched junction bases: 5. CDR1 and CDR2 from the germline V gene are MNHEY and SVGAGI. The CDR3 has 16 amino acids. The CDR3 nucleotides are TGTGCCAGCAGTTCCGCCGGGACAGGGGTGAACACTGAAGCTTTCTTT. Its translation: CASSSAGTGVNTEAFF.

This clone appeared a single time. V usage is TRBV7-8 and J usage is TRBJ2-3; 9 bases are shared with TRBD1. Germline CDR1 SGHVS, CDR2 FQNEAQ. Trimming took 3 bases from V and 1 from J; bases not matched to a gene: 5. The length of the CDR3 is 16 residues. The CDR3 is CASSLTDRGGTDTQYF. For the CDR3, the DNA is TGTGCCAGCAGCTTGACGGACAGGGGAGGCACAGATACGCAGTATTTT.

The chain carries TRBV6-5 and TRBJ1-1; no clear D gene. With 2 bases removed from V and 6 bases from J, the gap between germline ends came to 13 bases. Germline assignment: CDR1 MNHEY and CDR2 SVGAGI. The CDR3 has 14 amino acids. For the CDR3, the DNA is TGTGCCAGCAGTTACAAGGGAGGGCATGCTGAAGCTTTCTTT. This encodes CASSYKGGHAEAFF.

This clone was picked up one time. The V and J genes are TRBV28 and TRBJ1-5; no clear D. V was shortened by 2 bases and J by 0 bases, with 11 bases between the two germline ends. CDR1 MDHEN and CDR2 SYDVKM come from the germline V gene. The CDR3 consists of 16 residues. CDR3 nucleotide sequence: TGTGCCAGCAGTTTAACGAGTCCTTATAGCAATCAGCCCCAGCATTTT. Its translation: CASSLTSPYSNQPQHF.